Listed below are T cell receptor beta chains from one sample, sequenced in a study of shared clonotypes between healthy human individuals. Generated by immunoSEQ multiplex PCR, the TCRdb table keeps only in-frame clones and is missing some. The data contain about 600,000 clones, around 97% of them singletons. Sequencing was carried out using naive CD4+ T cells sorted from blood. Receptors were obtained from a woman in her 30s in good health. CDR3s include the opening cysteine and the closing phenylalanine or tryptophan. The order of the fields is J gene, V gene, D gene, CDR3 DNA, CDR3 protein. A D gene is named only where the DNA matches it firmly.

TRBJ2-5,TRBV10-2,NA,TGCGCCAGCAGGAGCCCTACTCTAGGGGAGACCCAGTACTTC,CASRSPTLGETQYF
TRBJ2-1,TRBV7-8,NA,TGTGCCAGCAGCTTAGCCGGGGGAGCTCGGTACAATGAGCAGTTCTTC,CASSLAGGARYNEQFF
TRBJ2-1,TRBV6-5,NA,TGTGCCAGCAACCCTCAGGGGGGGTGGAACAATGAGCAGTTCTTC,CASNPQGGWNNEQFF
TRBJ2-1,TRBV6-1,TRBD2,TGTGCCAGCAGTGCTTGGCGGGAGGAAAGGAATGAGCAGTTCTTC,CASSAWREERNEQFF
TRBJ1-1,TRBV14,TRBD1,TGTGCCAGCAGCCGGCAGGGGGGATCTGCCACTGAAGCTTTCTTT,CASSRQGGSATEAFF
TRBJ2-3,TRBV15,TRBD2,TGTGCCACCAGCAGAGATTCGGTGCGGGGGAAGGCAGATACGCAGTATTTT,CATSRDSVRGKADTQYF
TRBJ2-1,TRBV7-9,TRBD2,TGTGCCAGCAGCACGGGGAGGGGAGTAAGGTCCTACAATGAGCAGTTCTTC,CASSTGRGVRSYNEQFF
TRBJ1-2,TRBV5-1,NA,TGCGCCAGCAGCTTGGGAGGGCAGGGCTACACCTTC,CASSLGGQGYTF
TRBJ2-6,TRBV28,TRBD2,TGTGCCAGCAGTTTACCAACGGCGGGGGGCTCTGGGGCCAACGTCCTGACTTTC,CASSLPTAGGSGANVLTF
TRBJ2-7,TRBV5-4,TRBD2,TGTGCCAGCAGCTTGGCCGGCGGGACTAGAAGGTACGAGCAGTACTTC,CASSLAGGTRRYEQYF
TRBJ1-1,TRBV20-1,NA,TGCAGTGCTAGTCCCGGGGGGAGGGCTTTCTTT,CSASPGGRAFF
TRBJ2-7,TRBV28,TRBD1,TGTGCCAGCTATGACAGGGGCCCCTACGAGCAGTACTTC,CASYDRGPYEQYF
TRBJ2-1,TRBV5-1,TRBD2,TGCGCCAGCAGCCTAGGACTAGCGGGAGGGCGCCCCTACAATGAGCAGTTCTTC,CASSLGLAGGRPYNEQFF
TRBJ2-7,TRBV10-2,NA,TGCGCCAGCAGGGACGACTACGGGAATCCCAACGAGCAGTACTTC,CASRDDYGNPNEQYF
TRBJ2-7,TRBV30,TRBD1,TGTGCCTGGGGTAGGGACAGTTCCTACGAGCAGTACTTC,CAWGRDSSYEQYF
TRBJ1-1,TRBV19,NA,TGTGCCAGTAGTATCGGGGTGAAGAGGTCGGTACGGGCTGAAGCTTTCTTT,CASSIGVKRSVRAEAFF
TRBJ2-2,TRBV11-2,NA,TGTGCCAGCAGCTCCTCTTGGGGACGGAACACCGGGGAGCTGTTTTTT,CASSSSWGRNTGELFF